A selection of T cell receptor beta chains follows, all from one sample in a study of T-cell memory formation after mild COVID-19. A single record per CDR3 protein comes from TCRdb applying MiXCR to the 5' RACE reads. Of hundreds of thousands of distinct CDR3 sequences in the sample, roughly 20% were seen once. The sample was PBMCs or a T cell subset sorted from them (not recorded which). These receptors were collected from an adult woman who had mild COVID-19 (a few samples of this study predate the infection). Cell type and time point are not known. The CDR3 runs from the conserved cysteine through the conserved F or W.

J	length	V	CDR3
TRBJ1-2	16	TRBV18	CASSPPTYRAGYGYTF
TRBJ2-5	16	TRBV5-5	CASSSPGLVWQETQYF
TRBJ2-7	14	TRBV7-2	CASSPGQVPYEQYF
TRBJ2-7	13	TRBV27	CASTQGRSYEQYF
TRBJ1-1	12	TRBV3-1	CASISQGAEAFF
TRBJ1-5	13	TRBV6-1	CASSLDGDQPQHF
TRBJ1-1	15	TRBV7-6	CASSLAGTPNTEAFF
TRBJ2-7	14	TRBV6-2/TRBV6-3	CASSRAQEAYEQYF
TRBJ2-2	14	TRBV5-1	CASKTRTGSGELIF
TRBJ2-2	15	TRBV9	CASSVALEVTGELFF
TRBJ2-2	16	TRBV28	CASSLIGRAFTGELFF
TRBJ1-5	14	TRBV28	CASSLLARGQPQHF
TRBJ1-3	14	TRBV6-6	CASRPRTAGNTIYF
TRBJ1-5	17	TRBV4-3	CASSQDLSGLGNQPQHF
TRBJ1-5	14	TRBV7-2	CASSQNRGGQPQHF
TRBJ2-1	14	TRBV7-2	CASSYGGGYNEQFF
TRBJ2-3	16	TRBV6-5	CASGMNSAGLTDTQYF
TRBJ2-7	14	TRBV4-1	CASSPLESSYEQYF
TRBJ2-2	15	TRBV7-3	CASSSGQGLSGELFF
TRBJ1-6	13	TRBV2	CASRSTGRSPLHF
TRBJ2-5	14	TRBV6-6	CASGYGRGQETQYF
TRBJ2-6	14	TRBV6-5	CASSYSRLANVLTF
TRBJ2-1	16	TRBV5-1	CASSLRVSGTYNEQFF
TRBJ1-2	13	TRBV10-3	CAISESNGRAYTF
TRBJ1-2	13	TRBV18	CASLQESNYGYTF
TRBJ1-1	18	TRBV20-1	CSAVKDEGGDGMNTEAFF
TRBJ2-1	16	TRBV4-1	CASSQGWPGEGNEQFF
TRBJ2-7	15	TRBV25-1	CASSGLGGGAYEQYF
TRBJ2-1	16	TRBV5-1	CASSRSIRDRYNEQFF
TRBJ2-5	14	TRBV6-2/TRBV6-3	CASSWTSGTETQYF
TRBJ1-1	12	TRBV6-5	CASSTWDTEAFF
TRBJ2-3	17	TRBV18	CASSPLILAGLGDTQYF
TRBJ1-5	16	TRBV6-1	CASSENGLYSNQPQHF
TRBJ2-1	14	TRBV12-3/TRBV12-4	CASRFSGGHNEQFF
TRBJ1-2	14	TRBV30	CAWSVGPTNYGYTF
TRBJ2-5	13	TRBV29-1	CSSWGWSGETQYF
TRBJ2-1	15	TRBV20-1	CSARAGTSAHNEQFF
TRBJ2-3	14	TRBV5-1	CASSFGEITDTQYF
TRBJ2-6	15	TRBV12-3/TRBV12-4	CASRDRGVGANVLTF
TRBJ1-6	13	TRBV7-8	CASSLRLRSPLHF
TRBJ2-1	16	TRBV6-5	CASSPYLSVSYNEQFF
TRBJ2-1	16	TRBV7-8	CASSLRASGTHNEQFF